Described below is a single T cell receptor beta chain sequence and its context. The target of this receptor is not known. No quality values exist for individual bases; no much larger clone is one base distant. These data belong to a study of blood T cell repertoires in COVID-19 (TCRdb year 2020). In the study overall: Samples covering the acute and convalescent phases of COVID-19 were provided by collaborators in the United States, Italy and Spain. The sample metadata nearly always contained a de-identified subject ID, COVID-19 status, age in years and sex. A freely available public database, intended as a resource for researchers studying the immune response to SARS-CoV-2, is where the repertoires were released. The samples were drawn from two sources: the first 160 participants of the ongoing ImmuneRACE study, and 1,200 or so subjects contributed by 6 global collaborators. The material from the prospective study consisted of cDNA or gDNA derived from T cells, B-cell-depleted T cells, or PBMCs. Deeply sampled blood TCRbeta repertoires from subjects exposed to, actively infected with, or recovered from COVID-19 were included in the dataset. Where available, HLA class I and class II types were taken from metadata supplied by the sample provider and were not determined by assay-based typing.

Study-wide conclusions, independent of this receptor: How much clinical and demographic metadata was included differed by source and by participant, and the metadata was provided uncurated.

V loses 5 bases, J loses 6 bases, and the germline ends lie 14 bases apart. The CDR3 runs 14 amino acids, cysteine and phenylalanine included. Only CDR3 DNA remains: 42 bases, in frame from the first base. Looking up the germline V gene yields CDR1 MNHEY and CDR2 SVGEGT. The immunoSEQ Assay, a bias-controlled multiplex PCR, was used to amplify TCRbeta CDR3 regions from genomic DNA. The published analysis was carried out like this. The number of nucleated cells in each sample was estimated by amplification of reference gene primers within the assay. To quantify the absolute abundance of each unique TCRbeta CDR3 rearrangement, sequence reads were collapsed and filtered. For each sample, productive Simpson clonality was calculated as the square root of Simpson's diversity index over productive rearrangements. TCRdb's version of the immuneACCESS table is confined to in-frame rearrangements and falls short of the full clone set. An unresolved V gene accounts for under half of the shortfall where checked; the remainder is of unknown origin. V and J calls and clone size are as listed in that table; D and trimming were resolved from the DNA. For this sample the table gives about 250,000 clones, of which nearly 90% were detected only once. The top ten clones comprise 4% to 5% of the sample.

Samples from volunteer blood donors who had recovered from COVID-19 were contributed by a second Seattle source. Whole blood was collected in K2EDTA tubes by collaborating institutions according to the institutions' own protocols. Collaborator samples were shipped for TCRbeta analysis as frozen whole blood, isolated PBMCs, or DNA extracted from either sample type. The sequence derives from a woman between 35 and 50 years old who had recovered from COVID-19. The chain links TRBV6-2 or TRBV6-3 with TRBJ2-1; the D gene cannot be resolved reliably. The specimen was peripheral blood. The CDR3 sequence is CASSAYFPSNEQFF. The nucleotide sequence is TGTGCCAGCAGTGCCTACTTCCCTTCCAATGAGCAGTTCTTC.